Sequencing of this T cell receptor beta chain was carried out in a study of blood T cell repertoires in COVID-19. About the research overall: The origin of the acute and convalescent COVID-19 samples was the United States, Italy and Spain.

Per the study methods: Estimation of nucleated cell counts relied on the amplification of reference gene primers. TCRdb's table, derived via immunoSEQ multiplex PCR, lists solely in-frame clones and lacks some. V and J calls and clone size follow that table, whereas D and trimming were derived from the DNA. Of over 200,000 clones in the sample, approximately 91% were seen once. The V end lost 0 bases, the J end lost 4 bases, and 5 bases lay between the germline ends. CDR1 and CDR2 from the germline V gene are SGHRS and YFSETQ. This CDR3 comprises 13 residues. A single count supports this clone. The sequence derives from a woman aged 60-70 years with acute or convalescent COVID-19. This sequence joins TRBV5-1 and TRBJ1-5; D call uncertain. Source material: peripheral blood. CDR3 nucleotide sequence: TGCGCCAGCAGCTTGGCGGGGAATCAGCCCCAGCATTTT. It codes for CASSLAGNQPQHF.